The 19 T cell receptor beta chains reported below all come from one sample, sequenced in a study of blood T cell repertoires in COVID-19. The assay was immunoSEQ multiplex PCR, and TCRdb's table has in-frame clones only and misses some. The sample records 240,000 or so clones, approximately 90% being singletons. Sample: PBMCs or T cells enriched from blood (not recorded which). The receptors here all came from a man aged 35-49 years who had recovered from COVID-19.

J is TRBJ1-1 and V is TRBV6-5; maybe TRBD1 (6 bases). This CDR3 is 14 amino acids long. Germline CDR1 is MNHEY and CDR2 is SVGAGI. Deletions cut 1 base from V and 4 bases from J, with 10 bases between. The chain's CDR3 is CASSYLRGGTEAFF. The CDR3 bases are TGTGCCAGCAGTTACTTGAGGGGGGGCACTGAAGCTTTCTTT.

The V gene is TRBV7-9, the J gene TRBJ1-6, with 8 bases lining up with TRBD1. The germline gives CDR1 SEHNR, CDR2 FQNEAQ (reference sequence). The V and J ends lost 0 bases and 6 bases, in that order; junction bases with no gene match: 4. The length of the CDR3 is 16 residues. The CDR3 sequence is CASSLATGDPNSPLHF. The DNA of the CDR3 is TGTGCCAGCAGCTTAGCGACAGGGGATCCTAATTCACCCCTCCACTTT.

In regard to this clone: Other DNA sequences within the sample encode an identical CDR3. The V and J genes are TRBV24-1 and TRBJ1-5, with a possible D match to TRBD1 (5 bases). The CDR3 is 13 residues long. V shed 3 bases and J shed 6 bases, with 8 bases lying between them. Germline CDR1 reads KGHDR; CDR2 reads SFDVKD. CDR3 in amino acids: CATSDRQGQPQHF. CDR3 sequence (DNA): TGTGCCACCAGTGATCGGCAGGGTCAGCCCCAGCATTTT.

The chain couples TRBV19 to TRBJ2-1; 12 nucleotides align to TRBD2. CDR3 size: 17 residues. Per germline, CDR1 LNHDA and CDR2 SQIVND (reference sequence). Trimming took 2 bases from V and 8 from J; bases not matched to a gene: 10. The CDR3 here is CASSIPSTSGSRDEQFF. The CDR3, as DNA: TGTGCCAGTAGTATACCCTCGACTAGCGGGAGTAGGGATGAGCAGTTCTTC.

This chain joins TRBV4-3 and TRBJ2-5; the D gene is possibly TRBD1 (5 bases). V was clipped by 0 bases and J by 1 base, with 9 bases between them. CDR3 length: 15 residues. Germline V gene lookup returns CDR1 LGHNA and CDR2 YSLEER. CDR3 in amino acids: CASSQDIDSQETQYF. CDR3 DNA sequence: TGCGCCAGCAGCCAAGATATCGACAGCCAAGAGACCCAGTACTTC.

V usage is TRBV28 and J usage is TRBJ2-7, with 8 bases aligning to TRBD1. The CDR3 is made up of 15 amino acids. The trim removed 4 bases at V and 5 bases at J, leaving 10 bases unmatched. The germline gives CDR1 MDHEN, CDR2 SYDVKM. CDR3 sequence (DNA): TGTGCCAGCAGTTCGCCCGACAGGGGAGTGGACGAGCAGTACTTC. This translates into CASSSPDRGVDEQYF.

The genes are TRBV19 and TRBJ2-7; D gene ambiguous. CDR1 is LNHDA and CDR2 is SQIVND in the germline V gene (reference sequence). The ends were cut back, 4 bases at V and 0 bases at J, with 10 bases in the middle. This CDR3 is 14 amino acids long. The CDR3 region is CASSSTDFSYEQYF. The CDR3, as DNA: TGTGCCAGTAGTAGCACCGACTTCTCCTACGAGCAGTACTTC. Full variable domain (remainder filled in from reference TRBV19 and TRBJ2-7): DGGITQSPKYLFRKEGQNVTLSCEQNLNHDAMYWYRQDPGQGLRLIYYSQIVNDFQKGDIAEGYSVSREKKESFPLTVTSAQKNPTAFYLCASSSTDFSYEQYFGPGTRLTVT.

The chain uses TRBV7-2 and TRBJ2-5; D is perhaps TRBD2 (7 bases). The CDR3 runs to 15 residues. Deletions cut 3 bases from V and 7 bases from J, with 18 bases between. Germline V lookup: CDR1 SGHTA, CDR2 FQGNSA. CDR3 residues: CASSLGAGATGTQYF. The CDR3 DNA reads TGTGCCAGCAGCTTGGGGGCGGGGGCCACCGGGACCCAGTACTTC.

The chain has TRBV11-3 and TRBJ1-4; a possible D gene is TRBD1 (6 bases). The CDR3 has 16 residues. The germline V gene has CDR1 SGHNT and CDR2 YENEEA. V lost 5 bases, J lost 5 bases, and 18 bases lay in between. CDR3 sequence: CASSQSHRDSNEKLFF. CDR3 coding DNA: TGTGCCAGCAGCCAGTCCCACAGGGATTCAAATGAAAAACTGTTTTTT.

The V call is TRBV11-2, the J call TRBJ2-7; 8 bases are shared with TRBD1. Germline CDR1 SGHAT, CDR2 FQNNGV. This CDR3 region has 14 residues. The trim removed 4 bases at V and 3 bases at J, leaving 5 bases unmatched. The CDR3 protein is CASSSDRGNYEQYF. CDR3 coding DNA: TGTGCCAGCAGCTCCGACAGGGGCAACTACGAGCAGTACTTC. The variable domain in full, with the rest retrieved from reference TRBV11-2 and TRBJ2-7, is EAGVAQSPRYKIIEKRQSVAFWCNPISGHATLYWYQQILGQGPKLLIQFQNNGVVDDSQLPKDRFSAERLKGVDSTLKIQPAKLEDSAVYLCASSSDRGNYEQYFGPGTRLTVT.

The rearrangement joins TRBV6-1 to TRBJ2-2; a possible D gene is TRBD1 (5 bases). V lost 0 bases to trimming and J lost 11 bases, with 13 bases between them. The CDR3 is 14 residues long. CDR1 is MNHNS, CDR2 SASEGT, per germline. CDR3: CASSEALRGFELFF. Here the CDR3 DNA reads TGTGCCAGCAGTGAAGCGCTTAGGGGATTTGAGCTGTTTTTT.

The chain couples TRBV12-3 or TRBV12-4 to TRBJ2-1; perhaps TRBD2 as D (6 bases). The length of the CDR3 is 11 residues. Trimming stripped 6 bases from V and 12 bases from J, with 12 bases between. DNA for the CDR3: TGTGCCAGCAGCCGATTAGCGGTGCAGTTCTTC. It is translated as CASSRLAVQFF.

V is TRBV10-3 and J is TRBJ2-5; 9 bases match TRBD2. With V trimmed by 3 bases and J by 4 bases, 9 bases remained unmatched. Germline CDR1 reads ENHRY; CDR2 reads SYGVKD. The CDR3 spans 16 residues. CDR3 residues: CAISDSGGGQVETQYF. The DNA for the CDR3 is TGTGCCATCAGTGATAGCGGGGGCGGTCAGGTAGAGACCCAGTACTTC.

The chain uses TRBV7-2 and TRBJ2-2; D not certain. This CDR3 has 14 amino acids. V shed 1 base and J shed 6 bases, with 9 bases lying between them. Germline CDR1 is SGHTA and CDR2 is FQGNSA. The CDR3 protein is CASSLGGLSGELFF. The CDR3, as DNA: TGTGCCAGCAGCTTAGGAGGTCTATCCGGGGAGCTGTTTTTT.

The chain joins TRBV30 to TRBJ1-2; TRBD1 matches at 9 bases. J lost 8 bases, V lost 4 bases, and 8 bases had no gene match. From germline, CDR1 is GTSNPN and CDR2 SVGIG (reference sequence). The CDR3 spans 13 residues. The CDR3 DNA is TGTGCCTGGAATACAGGGGGCTCGAAAGGCTACACCTTC. Translating gives CAWNTGGSKGYTF.

This CDR3 reads CASSLTTTPGDGYTF. The CDR3 DNA is TGCGCCAGCAGCTTGACGACTACTCCAGGGGACGGCTACACCTTC. The chain recombines TRBV5-1 with TRBJ1-2, with a possible D match to TRBD1 (6 bases). V was cut by 1 base and J by 8 bases, with 18 bases left in between. Looked up from germline, CDR1 is SGHRS and CDR2 is YFSETQ. The CDR3 runs 15 residues.

This clone was recorded a few times. This rearrangement joins TRBV30 to TRBJ1-1; D unresolved. V lost 4 bases to trimming and J lost 2 bases, with 11 bases between them. Germline values: CDR1 GTSNPN, CDR2 SVGIG (reference sequence). The CDR3 sequence is 13 residues long. The DNA of the CDR3 is TGTGCCTGGAATTATGCGGCAAACACTGAAGCTTTCTTT. Translated, it gives CAWNYAANTEAFF.

The chain recombines TRBV30 with TRBJ1-3, with TRBD1 matching over 9 bases. This CDR3 comprises 15 residues. Germline V CDR1 and CDR2: GTSNPN, SVGIG (reference sequence). J was trimmed by 0 bases and V by 3 bases; bases with no gene match: 3. CDR3 sequence: CAWRRDRVSGNTIYF. The CDR3 nucleotides read TGTGCCTGGAGACGGGACAGGGTCTCTGGAAACACCATATATTTT.

The V and J genes are TRBV5-1 and TRBJ2-5, with D hard to call. The ends were cut back, 0 bases at V and 2 bases at J, with 8 bases in the middle. The CDR3 spans 14 residues. Germline lookup yields CDR1 SGHRS and CDR2 YFSETQ. CDR3 protein: CASSLVGRQETQYF. Here the CDR3 DNA reads TGCGCCAGCAGCTTGGTGGGCAGACAAGAGACCCAGTACTTC.